The rows below give T cell receptor beta chains drawn from one sample of a study of tumor-infiltrating lymphocytes in oesophageal squamous cell carcinoma. In TCRdb, the PCR reads were re-called with MiXCR into one record per CDR3 protein. This sample yields about 12,000 distinct CDR3 sequences, of which more than 55% are seen a single time; about 30% belongs to the top ten. Specimen: esophageal tumor tissue. Source of these receptors: a female donor with esophageal squamous cell carcinoma. Both conserved end residues are part of each CDR3. The order of the fields is D gene, J gene, clone size, V gene, CDR3 protein, CDR3 DNA. A D gene is named only where the DNA matches it firmly. The size entry is marked missing in some rows and otherwise reads once, few, many or a size class.

>TRBD1|TRBJ2-5|NA|TRBV7-6
CASSFPGQGEETQYF
TGTGCTAGCAGCTTCCCGGGACAGGGGGAAGAGACCCAGTACTTC
>TRBD1|TRBJ2-7|few|TRBV28
CATVGQGAAEQYF
TGTGCCACCGTGGGGCAGGGGGCAGCTGAGCAGTACTTC
>NA|TRBJ2-5|few|TRBV7-2
CASSPDAGAQYF
TGTGCCAGCAGTCCAGACGCAGGGGCCCAGTACTTC
>NA|TRBJ1-2|NA|TRBV4-1
CASSQDPAVLYGYTF
TGTGCCAGCAGCCAAGATCCGGCGGTTCTCTATGGCTACACCTTC
>TRBD1|TRBJ1-1|once|TRBV28
CASTTGQEWTEAFF
TGTGCCAGCACCACAGGACAGGAATGGACTGAAGCTTTCTTT
>NA|TRBJ2-2|many|TRBV11-2
CASSLEVGELFF
TGTGCCAGCAGCTTAGAAGTCGGGGAGCTGTTTTTT
>NA|TRBJ2-1|medium-sized|TRBV20-1
CSASLANEQFF
TGCAGTGCTAGTCTGGCGAATGAGCAGTTCTTC
>NA|TRBJ2-5|NA|TRBV7-3
CASSLMGAEGTQYF
TGTGCCAGCAGCTTGATGGGGGCCGAAGGGACCCAGTACTTC
>NA|TRBJ2-7|NA|TRBV6-2/TRBV6-3
CASRLKGPDEQYF
TGTGCCAGCAGACTAAAGGGACCCGACGAGCAGTACTTC
>NA|TRBJ2-3|NA|TRBV11-2
CASSLEARGTDTQYF
TGTGCCAGCAGCTTAGAAGCAAGGGGCACAGATACGCAGTATTTT
>TRBD2|TRBJ2-1|NA|TRBV7-2
CASSLGGGSYNEQFF
TGTGCCAGCAGCTTAGGGGGAGGGTCCTACAATGAGCAGTTCTTC